This T cell receptor beta chain was obtained from a study of neurological immune-mediated disorders. There are 14 residues in the CDR3. From the 5' RACE reads, TCRdb called clonotypes with MiXCR, one entry per CDR3 protein. The sample carries around 80,000 distinct CDR3 sequences, over 9% recorded once. On this clonotype: The junction and the germline gene differ at one end; a read error may be behind it.

This chain uses TRBV12-3 or TRBV12-4 with TRBJ2-7; D gene unclear. This clonotype was sampled from a man aged 35-49 years in good health. The specimen was PBMCs. This CDR3 is CASTPDSCGTELYF. In DNA form, the CDR3 reads TGTGCCAGCACCCCTGACTCCTGTGGAACCGAGCTGTACTTC.